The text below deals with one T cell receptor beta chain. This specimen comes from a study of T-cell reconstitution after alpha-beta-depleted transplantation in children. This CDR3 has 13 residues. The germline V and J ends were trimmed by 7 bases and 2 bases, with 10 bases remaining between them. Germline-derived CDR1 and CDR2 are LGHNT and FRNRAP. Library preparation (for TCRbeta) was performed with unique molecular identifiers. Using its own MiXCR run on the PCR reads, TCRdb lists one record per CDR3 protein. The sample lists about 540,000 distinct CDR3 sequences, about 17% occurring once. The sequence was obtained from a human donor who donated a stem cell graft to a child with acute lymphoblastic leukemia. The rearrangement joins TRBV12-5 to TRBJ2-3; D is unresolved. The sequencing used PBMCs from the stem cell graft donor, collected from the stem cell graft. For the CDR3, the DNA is TGTGCTAGTGCCCTCATCTCCACAGATACGCAGTATTTT. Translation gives CASALISTDTQYF.